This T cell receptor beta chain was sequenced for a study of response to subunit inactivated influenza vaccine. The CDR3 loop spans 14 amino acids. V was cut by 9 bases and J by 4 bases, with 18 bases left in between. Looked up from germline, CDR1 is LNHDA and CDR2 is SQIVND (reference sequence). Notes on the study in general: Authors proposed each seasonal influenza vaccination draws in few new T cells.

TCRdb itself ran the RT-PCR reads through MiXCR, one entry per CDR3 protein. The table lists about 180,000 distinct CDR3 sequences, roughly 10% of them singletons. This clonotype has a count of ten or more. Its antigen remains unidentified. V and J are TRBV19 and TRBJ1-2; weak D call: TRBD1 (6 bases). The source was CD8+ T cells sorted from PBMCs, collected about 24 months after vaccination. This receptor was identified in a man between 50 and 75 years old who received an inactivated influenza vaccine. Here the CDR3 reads CASRTGTMGYGYTF. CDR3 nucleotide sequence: TGTGCCAGCCGAACAGGGACGATGGGCTATGGCTACACCTTC.